The 6 T cell receptor beta chains given below trace back to one sample, sequenced in a study of blood T cells in healthy people across ages. A second about 7 to 12 cycle PCR used barcoded and J-beta primers. From the 5' RACE reads, TCRdb called clonotypes with MiXCR, one entry per CDR3 protein. Among some 1.4 million distinct CDR3 sequences listed, approximately 38% were seen once. Sequenced: blood. These receptors all stem from a woman under 30 in good health.

The CDR3: CASSHTGTGALNTEAFF. The CDR3, as DNA: TGTGCCAGCAGCCATACCGGGACAGGGGCCCTGAACACTGAAGCTTTCTTT. V and J are TRBV28 and TRBJ1-1, with TRBD1 identical over 10 bases. Germline V lookup: CDR1 MDHEN, CDR2 SYDVKM. CDR3 length: 17 amino acids. The ends lost 6 bases at V and 0 bases at J; junction bases unmatched: 10.

This clonotype was seen ten or more times. The CDR3 DNA follows: TGTGCCAGCAGCCAACTGGGGGTCGACATTCAGTACTTC. It is translated as CASSQLGVDIQYF. This chain joins TRBV12-3 or TRBV12-4 and TRBJ2-4; D is perhaps TRBD1 or TRBD2 (5 bases each). Trimming removed 6 bases from V and 8 bases from J, with 14 bases in between. The CDR3 totals 13 residues.

The V call is TRBV20-1, the J call TRBJ2-5; D is unclear. The V and J ends lost 1 base and 0 bases respectively, with 6 bases between them. Per the germline V gene, CDR1 is DFQATT and CDR2 is SNEGSKA (reference sequence). The CDR3 extends over 13 amino acids. The DNA of the CDR3 is TGCAGTGCTAGAGGGGCAAACCAAGAGACCCAGTACTTC. It yields the protein CSARGANQETQYF.

This clonotype has more than one count but fewer than ten. This rearrangement joins TRBV12-3 or TRBV12-4 to TRBJ2-5; 7 nucleotides agree with TRBD1. The V gene end was trimmed by 6 bases and the J gene end by 5 bases; junction bases not matched to a gene: 3. This CDR3 is 12 amino acids long. The CDR3, as DNA: TGTGCCAGCAGGACAGGGCTGGAGACCCAGTACTTC. Translating it yields CASRTGLETQYF.

The CDR3 DNA reads TGTGCCACCGAGGGACCTAGGTACAATGAGCAGTTCTTC. Its protein is CATEGPRYNEQFF. This sequence joins TRBV28 and TRBJ2-1, with D possibly called TRBD1 or TRBD2 (5 bases each). V was shortened by 10 bases and J by 4 bases, with 14 bases between the two germline ends. This CDR3 has 13 residues. Per germline, CDR1 MDHEN and CDR2 SYDVKM.

The V call is TRBV5-1, the J call TRBJ2-1; TRBD2 matches at 9 bases. The trim removed 0 bases at V and 9 bases at J, leaving 7 bases unmatched. The CDR3 covers 15 residues. Looked up from germline, CDR1 is SGHRS and CDR2 is YFSETQ. The CDR3 region is CASSLVGSGGGEQFF. The CDR3 nucleotides read TGCGCCAGCAGCTTGGTTGGTAGCGGGGGAGGTGAGCAGTTCTTC.